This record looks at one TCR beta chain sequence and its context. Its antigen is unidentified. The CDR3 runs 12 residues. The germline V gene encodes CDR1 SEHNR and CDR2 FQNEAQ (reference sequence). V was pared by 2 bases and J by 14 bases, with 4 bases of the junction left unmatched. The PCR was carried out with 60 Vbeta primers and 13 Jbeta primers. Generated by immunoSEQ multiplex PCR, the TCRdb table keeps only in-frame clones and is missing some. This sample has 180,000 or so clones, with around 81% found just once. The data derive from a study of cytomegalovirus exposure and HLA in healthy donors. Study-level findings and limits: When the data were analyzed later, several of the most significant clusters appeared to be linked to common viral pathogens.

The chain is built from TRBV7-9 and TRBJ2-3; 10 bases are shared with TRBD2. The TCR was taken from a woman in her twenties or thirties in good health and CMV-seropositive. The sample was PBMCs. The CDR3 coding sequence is TGTGCCAGCAGCTTACTAGCGGGAGAACCGTATTTT. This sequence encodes CASSLLAGEPYF.